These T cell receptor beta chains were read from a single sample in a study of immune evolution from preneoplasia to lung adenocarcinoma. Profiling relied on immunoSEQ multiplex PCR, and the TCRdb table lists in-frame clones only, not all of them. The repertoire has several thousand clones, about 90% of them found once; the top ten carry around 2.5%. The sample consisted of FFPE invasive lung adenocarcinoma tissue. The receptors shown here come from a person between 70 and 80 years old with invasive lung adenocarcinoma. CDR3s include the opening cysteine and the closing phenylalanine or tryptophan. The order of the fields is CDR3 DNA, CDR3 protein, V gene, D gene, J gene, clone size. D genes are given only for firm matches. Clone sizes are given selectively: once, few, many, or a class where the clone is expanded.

DNA: TGTGCCAGTAGTCGAATAGGGACCGACCAAGAGACCCAGTACTTC
CDR3: CASSRIGTDQETQYF
V: TRBV28
D: .
J: TRBJ2-5
size: once

DNA: TGTGCCAGCTCACCCCCCCCGAGCGGGGCGAACACCGGGGAGCTGTTTTTT
CDR3: CASSPPPSGANTGELFF
V: TRBV18
D: TRBD2
J: TRBJ2-2
size: .

DNA: TGTGCCAGCAGCCCCCGGGGCGGCTCGAACACTGGGGAGCTGTTTTTT
CDR3: CASSPRGGSNTGELFF
V: TRBV6-6
D: .
J: TRBJ2-2
size: once

DNA: TGTGCCAGCAGCCAAGGGGTACTCCCGCAGGGGTTCTACAATGAGCAGTTCTTC
CDR3: CASSQGVLPQGFYNEQFF
V: TRBV14
D: .
J: TRBJ2-1
size: .

DNA: TGTGCCAGCAGTTACTCGGTGACAGGGGGGGGCACCATATATTTT
CDR3: CASSYSVTGGGTIYF
V: TRBV6-5
D: TRBD1
J: TRBJ1-3
size: .

DNA: TGTGCCAGCAGCCTCGCCAGGCCCGGAGCTGAAGCTTTCTTT
CDR3: CASSLARPGAEAFF
V: TRBV27
D: .
J: TRBJ1-1
size: .

DNA: TGTGCCTGGAGTGGGGGACAGGGAAAGTCGAACACTGAAGCTTTCTTT
CDR3: CAWSGGQGKSNTEAFF
V: TRBV30
D: TRBD1
J: TRBJ1-1
size: .

DNA: TGTGCCAGCAGCTCTCTTCACGGAGCTTTCTATGGCTACACCTTC
CDR3: CASSSLHGAFYGYTF
V: TRBV28
D: .
J: TRBJ1-2
size: .

DNA: TGTGCCAGCAGTCGGGGTGGGAGTGAAAAACTGTTTTTT
CDR3: CASSRGGSEKLFF
V: TRBV28
D: .
J: TRBJ1-4
size: .

DNA: TGTGCCAGCAGTTTACGGGGCACAGATACGCAGTATTTT
CDR3: CASSLRGTDTQYF
V: TRBV27
D: .
J: TRBJ2-3
size: .

DNA: TGTGCCTCACAGGGGGGGACCTACGAGCAGTACTTC
CDR3: CASQGGTYEQYF
V: TRBV19
D: .
J: TRBJ2-7
size: .

DNA: TGTGCCAGCACCCAAACAGGGGCCGGTAGTGGAGATACGCAGTATTTT
CDR3: CASTQTGAGSGDTQYF
V: TRBV6-6
D: TRBD1
J: TRBJ2-3
size: few